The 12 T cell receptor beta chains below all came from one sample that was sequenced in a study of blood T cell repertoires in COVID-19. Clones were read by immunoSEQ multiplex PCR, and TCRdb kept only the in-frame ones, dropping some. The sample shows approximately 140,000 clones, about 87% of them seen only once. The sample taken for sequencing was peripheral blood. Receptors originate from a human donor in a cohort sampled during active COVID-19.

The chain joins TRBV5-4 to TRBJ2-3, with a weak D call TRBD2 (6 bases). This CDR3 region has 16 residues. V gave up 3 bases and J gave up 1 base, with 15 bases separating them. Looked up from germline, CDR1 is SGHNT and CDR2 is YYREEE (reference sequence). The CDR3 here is CASSSGGGGGTDTQYF. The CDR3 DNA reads TGTGCCAGCAGCTCAGGCGGTGGAGGGGGCACAGATACGCAGTATTTT.

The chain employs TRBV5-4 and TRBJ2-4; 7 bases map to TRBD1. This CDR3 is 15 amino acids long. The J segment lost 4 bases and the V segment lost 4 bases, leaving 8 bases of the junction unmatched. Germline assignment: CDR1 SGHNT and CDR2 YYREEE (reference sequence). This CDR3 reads CASSVYRGPKNIQYF. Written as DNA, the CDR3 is TGTGCCAGCAGCGTCTACAGGGGACCGAAAAACATTCAGTACTTC.

In DNA, the CDR3 is TGTGCCAGCAGCTTAGGATGGCGGGGGTCTTACGAGCAGTACTTC. Residues: CASSLGWRGSYEQYF. The chain joins TRBV7-2 to TRBJ2-7; 7 positions agree with TRBD2. Unmatched junction bases numbered 7, after V lost 1 base and J lost 4 bases. Germline CDR1 is SGHTA and CDR2 is FQGNSA. The CDR3 spans 15 residues. Combining the CDR3 with reference TRBV7-2 and TRBJ2-7 gives the whole variable domain GAGVSQSPSNKVTEKGKDVELRCDPISGHTALYWYRQSLGQGLEFLIYFQGNSAPDKSGLPSDRFSAERTGGSVSTLTIQRTQQEDSAVYLCASSLGWRGSYEQYFGPGTRLTVT.

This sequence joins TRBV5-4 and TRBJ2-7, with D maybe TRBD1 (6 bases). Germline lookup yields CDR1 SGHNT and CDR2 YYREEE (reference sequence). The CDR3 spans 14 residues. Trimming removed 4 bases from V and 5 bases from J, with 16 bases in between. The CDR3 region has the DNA TGTGCCAGCAGCCCCCGGACAGCCCGGGACGAGCAGTACTTC. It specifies CASSPRTARDEQYF.

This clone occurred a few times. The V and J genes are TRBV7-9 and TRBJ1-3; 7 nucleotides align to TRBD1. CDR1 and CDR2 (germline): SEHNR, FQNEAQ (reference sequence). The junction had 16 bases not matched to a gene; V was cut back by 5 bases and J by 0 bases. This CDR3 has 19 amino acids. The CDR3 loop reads CASSPRRLRDRYSGNTIYF. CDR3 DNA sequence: TGTGCCAGCAGCCCCAGGCGGTTACGGGACAGATACTCTGGAAACACCATATATTTT.

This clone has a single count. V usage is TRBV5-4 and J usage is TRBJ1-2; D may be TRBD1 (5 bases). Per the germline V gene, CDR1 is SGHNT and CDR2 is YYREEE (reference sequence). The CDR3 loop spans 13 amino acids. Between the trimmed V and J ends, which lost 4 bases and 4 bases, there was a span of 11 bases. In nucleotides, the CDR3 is TGTGCCAGCAGCCGTGACAGAGTCTATGGCTACACCTTC. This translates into CASSRDRVYGYTF.

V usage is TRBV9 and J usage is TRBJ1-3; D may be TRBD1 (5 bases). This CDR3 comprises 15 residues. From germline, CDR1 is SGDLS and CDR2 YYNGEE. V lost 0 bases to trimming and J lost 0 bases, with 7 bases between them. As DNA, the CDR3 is TGTGCCAGCAGCGTAGGGACAAACTCTGGAAACACCATATATTTT. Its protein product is CASSVGTNSGNTIYF.

The CDR3 DNA is TGTGCCAGCAGCTCCCTGGGGGGGGACGGGGCCAACGTCCTGACTTTC. Its translation: CASSSLGGDGANVLTF. V is TRBV11-2 and J is TRBJ2-6; 7 bases align to TRBD2. Germline V CDR1 and CDR2: SGHAT, FQNNGV. The V and J ends lost 4 bases and 4 bases, in that order; junction bases with no gene match: 7. This CDR3 has 16 amino acids.

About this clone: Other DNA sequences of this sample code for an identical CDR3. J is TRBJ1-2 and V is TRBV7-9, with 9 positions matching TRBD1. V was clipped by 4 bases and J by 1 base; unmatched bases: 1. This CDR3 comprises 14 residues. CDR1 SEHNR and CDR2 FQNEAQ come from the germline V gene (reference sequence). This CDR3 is CASSSDRGNYGYTF. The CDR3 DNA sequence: TGTGCCAGCAGCTCGGACAGGGGTAACTATGGCTACACCTTC.

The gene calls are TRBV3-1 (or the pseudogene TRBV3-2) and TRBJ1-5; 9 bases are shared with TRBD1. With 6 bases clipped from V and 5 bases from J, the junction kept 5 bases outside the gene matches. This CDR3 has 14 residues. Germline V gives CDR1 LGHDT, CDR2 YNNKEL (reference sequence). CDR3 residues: CASSRTGEYQPQHF. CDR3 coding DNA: TGTGCCAGCAGTCGGACAGGGGAGTATCAGCCCCAGCATTTT.

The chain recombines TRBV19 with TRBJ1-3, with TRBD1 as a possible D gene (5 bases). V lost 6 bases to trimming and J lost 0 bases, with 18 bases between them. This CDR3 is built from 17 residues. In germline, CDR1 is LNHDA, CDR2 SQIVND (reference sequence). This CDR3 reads CASRASGRTYSGNTIYF. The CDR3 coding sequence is TGTGCCAGTAGGGCCTCCGGCAGGACATACTCTGGAAACACCATATATTTT.

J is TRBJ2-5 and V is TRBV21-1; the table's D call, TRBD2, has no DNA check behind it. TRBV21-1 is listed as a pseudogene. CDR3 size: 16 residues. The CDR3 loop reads CASSKVLAGGVETQYF. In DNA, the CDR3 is TGTGCCAGCAGCAAAGTTCTAGCGGGGGGAGTGGAGACCCAGTACTTC.